This T cell receptor beta chain was observed in a study of blood T cell repertoires in COVID-19. Across the whole study: The analysed material was cDNA or gDNA that came from T cells, B-cell-depleted T cells, or PBMCs.

Original processing notes: Reference gene primer amplification yielded estimated nucleated cell counts. Some clones are missing from TCRdb's copy, which holds only in-frame ones; the method was immunoSEQ multiplex PCR. D and trimming were read from the DNA, whereas the V and J calls and clone size are those reported in that table. The data contain about 73,000 clones, around 83% of them singletons. The CDR3 covers 15 residues. V was clipped by 0 bases and J by 2 bases, with 8 bases between them. CDR1 is WSHSY, CDR2 SAAADI, per germline. The source of this sequence is a woman aged 55 to 70 with acute or convalescent COVID-19. J is TRBJ2-1 and V is TRBV10-2; unclear D gene. Sequencing was done on a sample of peripheral blood. The DNA of the CDR3 is TGCGCCAGCAGTGAGTCTAGCCCCACCTACAATGAGCAGTTCTTC. Translation gives CASSESSPTYNEQFF.